One and the same sample provided the 16 T cell receptor beta chains below, sequenced in a study of T cells in Graves' hyperthyroidism and ophthalmopathy (dated by TCRdb to between 2018 and 2021). The library was prepared using multiplex PCR. These reads were obtained on an Illumina HiSeq 2000. Amplification of TCR beta CDR3 regions was carried out from RNA transcripts. For the first round of RT-PCR on the TCR CDR3, the HTBI primer set was used together with the Qiagen OneStep RT-PCR kit. TCRdb reprocessing: public reads trimmed at Q25 with fastp, clones called with MiXCR, in-frame beta chains kept. Rows are combined by CDR3 protein, so each entry shows the most common genes and DNA. This sample is represented by roughly 200,000 distinct CDR3 sequences; around 20% of them were singletons. The biggest ten clones account for around 47% of the sample. Sequenced sample: blood. The receptors come from a man aged 35-49 years with Graves' hyperthyroidism.

In this sample, this clonotype turned up many times. The chain employs TRBV7-2 and TRBJ1-2; D may be TRBD1 (5 bases). From germline, CDR1 is SGHTA and CDR2 FQGNSA. The CDR3 has 14 residues. Trimming stripped 2 bases from V and 7 bases from J, with 14 bases between. CDR3 bases: TGTGCCAGCAGCTTAATGGCGAGTGGGGGTGGCTACACCTTC. Amino acids: CASSLMASGGGYTF.

This clonotype was seen just once. CDR3 amino acids: CASSSGQASTDTQYF. CDR3 in DNA: TGCGCCAGCAGCTCCGGACAGGCTAGCACAGATACGCAGTATTTT. This sequence joins TRBV5-1 and TRBJ2-3, with 7 bases fitting TRBD1. The trim removed 3 bases at V and 0 bases at J, leaving 4 bases unmatched. This CDR3 comprises 15 residues. Germline values: CDR1 SGHRS, CDR2 YFSETQ.

In this sample, this clonotype turned up a few times. CDR3 DNA sequence: TGTGCCAGCAGTTTAGTTCCCAGGGGGCAGTTCTTC. It yields the protein CASSLVPRGQFF. The V call is TRBV12-3 or TRBV12-4, the J call TRBJ2-1; a weak D match, TRBD1 (6 bases). The CDR3 spans 12 residues. V gave up 1 base and J gave up 12 bases, with 10 bases separating them.

The sample holds many counts of this clonotype. V is TRBV9 and J is TRBJ2-5, with 11 positions matching TRBD1. The CDR3 has 16 residues. Germline CDR1 SGDLS, CDR2 YYNGEE. V lost 0 bases to trimming and J lost 5 bases; unmatched junction nucleotides: 6. DNA for the CDR3: TGTGCCAGCAGCGTAGGCGGACAGGGGGCAAGGGAGACCCAGTACTTC. Encoded protein: CASSVGGQGARETQYF.

The CDR3 region has the DNA TGCAGCGGAGGGGGTTCCTACAATGAGCAGTTCTTC. Translation: CSGGGSYNEQFF. The V and J genes are TRBV20-1 and TRBJ2-1, with D tentatively TRBD1 or TRBD2 (6 bases each). This CDR3 is 12 amino acids long. Germline values: CDR1 DFQATT, CDR2 SNEGSKA (reference sequence).

The chain combines TRBV9 with TRBJ1-6, with 7 positions matching TRBD1. Trimming at V came to 3 bases and at J to 0 bases, leaving 6 bases not matched to a gene. The V gene's germline CDR1 is SGDLS and CDR2 YYNGEE. This CDR3 spans 17 amino acids. The CDR3: CASSAGPGGSYNSPLHF. Written as DNA, the CDR3 is TGTGCCAGCAGCGCCGGGCCAGGGGGCTCCTATAATTCACCCCTCCACTTT.

This clonotype was observed at least ten times. DNA of the CDR3: TGCAGTGCTAGCGACCTACAGGAGTGGAATAGCAATCAGCCCCAGCATTTT. The encoded protein is CSASDLQEWNSNQPQHF. The chain combines TRBV20-1 with TRBJ1-5, with a weak D call TRBD1 (5 bases). V lost 3 bases and J 0 bases, leaving 18 bases between the germline ends. The CDR3 contains 17 residues. CDR1 and CDR2 from the germline V gene are DFQATT and SNEGSKA (reference sequence).

V is TRBV5-1 and J is TRBJ2-5; the match to TRBD2 covers 13 bases. The CDR3 is made up of 18 amino acids. Trimming took 2 bases from V and 0 from J; bases not matched to a gene: 7. The germline V gene has CDR1 SGHRS and CDR2 YFSETQ. The CDR3 spells CASSFSGLAGAYQETQYF. The CDR3 DNA reads TGCGCCAGCAGCTTTTCCGGACTAGCGGGGGCCTACCAAGAGACCCAGTACTTC.

This clonotype was observed at least ten times. The rearrangement joins TRBV30 to TRBJ1-1; TRBD1 matches at 8 bases. With V trimmed by 5 bases and J by 1 base, 0 bases remained unmatched. There are 12 residues in the CDR3. Per the germline V gene, CDR1 is GTSNPN and CDR2 is SVGIG (reference sequence). This CDR3 reads CAWGQGNTEAFF. In nucleotides, the CDR3 is TGTGCCTGGGGACAGGGGAACACTGAAGCTTTCTTT. Based on the CDR3 plus reference TRBV30 and TRBJ1-1, the full variable domain is SQTIHQWPATLVQPVGSPLSLECTVEGTSNPNLYWYRQAAGRGLQLLFYSVGIGQISSEVPQNLSASRPQDRQFILSSKKLLLSDSGFYLCAWGQGNTEAFFGQGTRLTVV.

This clonotype has a handful of counts. The rearrangement links TRBV4-3 to TRBJ1-5, with D maybe TRBD1 (5 bases). The V gene lost 0 bases and the J gene lost 6 bases, with 12 bases spanning the gap. CDR1 LGHNA and CDR2 YSLEER come from the germline V gene. This CDR3 has 15 residues. CDR3 sequence (DNA): TGCGCCAGCAGCCAAGATCGGGGGTTGGGTCAGCCCCAGCATTTT. This gives the protein CASSQDRGLGQPQHF.

The J gene is TRBJ1-6, the V gene TRBV29-1; 7 bases map to TRBD1. The CDR3 sequence is 14 residues long. CDR1 is SQVTM, CDR2 ANQGSEA, per germline. V was pared by 4 bases and J by 7 bases, with 7 bases of the junction left unmatched. The CDR3 DNA sequence: TGCAGCGTTGCCGACAGGGAGGGAAATTCACCCCTCCACTTT. Its protein product is CSVADREGNSPLHF.

The chain employs TRBV20-1 and TRBJ1-2, with D perhaps matching TRBD1 (6 bases). This CDR3 contains 13 residues. V lost 6 bases to trimming and J lost 0 bases, with 11 bases between them. The V gene's germline CDR1 is DFQATT and CDR2 SNEGSKA (reference sequence). CDR3 residues: CSAEWTANYGYTF. The CDR3 DNA sequence: TGCAGTGCCGAATGGACAGCTAACTATGGCTACACCTTC.

This clonotype was observed at least ten times. The V call is TRBV11-2, the J call TRBJ2-1; TRBD2 might be the D (5 bases). The CDR3 has 15 amino acids. CDR1 and CDR2 (germline): SGHAT, FQNNGV. The germline V and J ends were trimmed by 5 bases and 0 bases, with 11 bases remaining between them. The CDR3 reads CASSTQGGSYNEQFF. The CDR3 DNA is TGTGCCAGCAGCACCCAAGGAGGCTCCTACAATGAGCAGTTCTTC.

As regards this clonotype: This may stem from a read error, because a much larger clone lies one nucleotide away. The chain uses TRBV6-9 and TRBJ1-5; D call uncertain. In germline, CDR1 is MNHGY, CDR2 SVAAGI. The CDR3 spans 14 residues. CDR3 nucleotides: TGTGCCGGCAGTTACCTCGGAGGAGGGCAGCCCCAGCATTTT. This sequence encodes CAGSYLGGGQPQHF.

The V and J genes are TRBV10-3 and TRBJ1-5, with no clear D. The germline CDR1 and CDR2 sequences are ENHRY and SYGVKD. The V end was cut by 10 bases, the J end by 5 bases, with 12 bases between. The CDR3 contains 12 residues. The CDR3: CATRTVDQPQHF. CDR3 nucleotides: TGTGCCACCAGGACGGTAGATCAGCCCCAGCATTTT.

The V gene is TRBV7-2, the J gene TRBJ2-2, with 8 bases aligning to TRBD1. Germline CDR1 reads SGHTA; CDR2 reads FQGNSA. J gave up 5 bases and V 7 bases, and 24 bases lay outside the gene matches. CDR3 length: 20 amino acids. CDR3 sequence: CASNQALDRGTAGRTGELFF. CDR3 in DNA: TGTGCCAGCAACCAGGCCTTAGACAGGGGAACGGCAGGCAGGACCGGGGAGCTGTTTTTT.